The clone carrying this T cell receptor beta chain occurred many times. Its specificity is unknown. The data derive from a study of early T cells in non-severe SARS-CoV-2 infection. Study as a whole: With bulk RNA from unsorted whole blood as input, sequencing yielded unpaired chains.

Study-wide points: Anti-spike CD8 specificities were favored by VDJdb matching, whose results missed private and CD4 specificities.

The CDR3 totals 16 residues. Germline CDR1 SGHRS, CDR2 YFSETQ. Deletions cut 3 bases from V and 2 bases from J, with 15 bases between. Tagging with unique molecular identifiers was applied to individual cDNA molecules. TCRdb reprocessed the 5' RACE reads via MiXCR and lists one record per CDR3 protein. The sample has about 60,000 distinct CDR3 sequences; roughly 5.5% are singletons. This chain links TRBV5-1 with TRBJ2-1; maybe TRBD2 (5 bases). Sequenced material: whole blood. This TCR was recovered from an adult who was a healthcare worker with PCR-confirmed SARS-CoV-2 infection or an uninfected control (not recorded which). In DNA, the CDR3 is TGCGCCAGCAGCTCCGGGGTATTTGACGCCTACAATGAGCAGTTCTTC. Translation: CASSSGVFDAYNEQFF. The full variable domain, with the rest looked up from reference TRBV5-1 and TRBJ2-1, is KAGVTQTPRYLIKTRGQQVTLSCSPISGHRSVSWYQQTPGQGLQFLFEYFSETQRNKGNFPGRFSGRQFSNSRSEMNVSTLELGDSALYLCASSSGVFDAYNEQFFGPGTRLTVL.